The present T cell receptor beta chain was sequenced within a study of cytomegalovirus exposure and HLA in healthy donors. Use of 60 Vbeta and 13 Jbeta primers characterized the PCR. Produced via immunoSEQ multiplex PCR; TCRdb's table is partial and in-frame only. Of approximately 170,000 clones listed, 85% are singletons. Germline values: CDR1 LNHDA, CDR2 SQIVND (reference sequence). Unmatched junction bases numbered 5, after V lost 7 bases and J lost 2 bases. This CDR3 is built from 15 residues. Sequenced sample: PBMCs. The sequence came from a boy younger than 10 in good health and CMV-seronegative. V gene TRBV19 combines with J gene TRBJ1-1; 12 positions agree with TRBD1. The CDR3 DNA reads TGTGCCAGTACCGGGACAGGGGGCATTAACACTGAAGCTTTCTTT. This codes for CASTGTGGINTEAFF.